In its sample, the clone carrying this T cell receptor beta chain was seen many times. Its matching antigen is unknown. This sample was included in a study of Graves' ophthalmopathy and Graves' hyperthyroidism. Broader study findings: Blood samples also showed most expanded thyroid clonotypes exceeding 0.001 frequency.

The authors amplified TCR beta CDR3 regions, and they did so from RNA transcripts for repertoire sequencing. Scientists carried out first-round RT-PCR using HTBI primers and then a second-round multiplex PCR. TCRdb re-called the multiplex PCR reads through MiXCR, storing one row per CDR3 protein. The data hold about 480,000 distinct CDR3 sequences, with over 13% observed a single time. The CDR3 is made up of 13 amino acids. J was trimmed by 5 bases and V by 2 bases; bases with no gene match: 5. CDR1 is GTSNPN and CDR2 is SVGIG in the germline V gene (reference sequence). The sequenced material came from blood. This clonotype originated in a woman in her 30s with Graves' ophthalmopathy. This sequence joins TRBV30 and TRBJ2-5, with 7 bases matching TRBD1. This CDR3 reads CAWSSGQVETQYF. CDR3 DNA sequence: TGTGCCTGGAGTTCTGGACAGGTTGAGACCCAGTACTTC.